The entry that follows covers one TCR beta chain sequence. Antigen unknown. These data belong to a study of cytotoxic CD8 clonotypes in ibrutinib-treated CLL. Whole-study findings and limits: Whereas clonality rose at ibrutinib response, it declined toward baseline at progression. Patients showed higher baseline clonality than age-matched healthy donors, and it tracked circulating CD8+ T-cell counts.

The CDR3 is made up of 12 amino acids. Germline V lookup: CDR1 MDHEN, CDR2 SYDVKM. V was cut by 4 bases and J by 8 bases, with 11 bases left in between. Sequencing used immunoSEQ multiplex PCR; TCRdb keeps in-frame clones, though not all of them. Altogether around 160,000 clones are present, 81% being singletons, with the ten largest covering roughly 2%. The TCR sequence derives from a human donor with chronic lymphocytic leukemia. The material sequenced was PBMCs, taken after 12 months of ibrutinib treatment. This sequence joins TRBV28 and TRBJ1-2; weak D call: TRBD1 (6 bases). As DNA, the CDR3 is TGTGCCAGCAGTTCTAAACAGGGCGGCTACACCTTC. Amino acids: CASSSKQGGYTF.